These 3 T cell receptor beta chains share one sample of origin, sequenced in a study of identical twins. TCRdb passed the 5' RACE reads through MiXCR, listing each CDR3 protein once. The sample comprises 510,000 or so distinct CDR3 sequences, approximately 16% of which are singletons, and roughly 0.46% rests with the top ten. In addition, the sample was reused for a study of yellow fever vaccine responses in identical twins.

Sequencing used CD4+ T cells sorted from blood. All receptors derive from a young woman in good health.

The V and J genes are TRBV10-3 and TRBJ2-7; 12 bases align to TRBD2. The CDR3 has 13 amino acids. Germline-derived CDR1 and CDR2 are ENHRY and SYGVKD. V dropped 10 bases and J dropped 6; count of bases not matched to a gene: 7. This CDR3 is CATSLAGGGEQYF. The CDR3 nucleotides read TGTGCCACCTCACTAGCGGGAGGTGGCGAGCAGTACTTC.

This rearrangement joins TRBV7-9 to TRBJ2-3; 10 bases match TRBD1. Germline V CDR1 and CDR2: SEHNR, FQNEAQ (reference sequence). The CDR3 totals 14 residues. V was pared by 5 bases and J by 7 bases, with 6 bases of the junction left unmatched. The CDR3 spells CASSTGTGEYTQYF. The CDR3 DNA reads TGTGCCAGCAGCACCGGGACAGGGGAGTATACGCAGTATTTT.

The chain is built from TRBV5-1 and TRBJ2-2; the D is unclear. This CDR3 is built from 13 residues. Trimming removed 6 bases from V and 7 bases from J, with 13 bases in between. CDR1 and CDR2 from the germline V gene are SGHRS and YFSETQ. The CDR3 is CASKERGDGELFF. The CDR3 DNA sequence: TGCGCCAGCAAGGAGAGAGGCGACGGGGAGCTGTTTTTT.